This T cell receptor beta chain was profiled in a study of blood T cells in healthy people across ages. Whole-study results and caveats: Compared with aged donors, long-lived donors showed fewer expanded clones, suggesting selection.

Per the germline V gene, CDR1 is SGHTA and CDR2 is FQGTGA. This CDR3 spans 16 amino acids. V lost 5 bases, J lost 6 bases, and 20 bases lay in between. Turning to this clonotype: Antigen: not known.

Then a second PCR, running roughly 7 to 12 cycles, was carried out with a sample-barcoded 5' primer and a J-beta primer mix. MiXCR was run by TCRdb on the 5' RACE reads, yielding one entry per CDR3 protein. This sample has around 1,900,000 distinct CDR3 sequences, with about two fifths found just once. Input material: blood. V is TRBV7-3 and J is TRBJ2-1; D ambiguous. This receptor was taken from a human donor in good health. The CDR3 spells CASSPRLATTCNEQFF. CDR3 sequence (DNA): TGTGCCAGCAGCCCCCGGCTTGCTACTACCTGCAATGAGCAGTTCTTC.